Here is one TCR beta chain with its context. V lost 5 bases and J 2 bases, leaving 10 bases between the germline ends. The CDR3 has 13 amino acids. Germline loops: CDR1 PRHDT, CDR2 FYEKMQ (reference sequence). One entry per CDR3 protein, called by TCRdb with MiXCR from the 5' RACE reads. The data contain approximately 250,000 distinct CDR3 sequences, approximately 15% of them singletons. The sample comes from a study of T-cell memory formation after mild COVID-19. The clonotype comes from a man younger than 35 who had mild COVID-19 (a few samples of this study predate the infection). Cell type and time point are not known. Sequencing used PBMCs or a T cell subset sorted from them (not recorded which). The genes are TRBV13 and TRBJ2-7; D is unclear. In DNA form, the CDR3 reads TGTGCCAGCAGCGGCGGACCCCCCTACGAGCAGTACTTC. Amino acids: CASSGGPPYEQYF.